This TCR beta chain was identified during a study of blood T cell repertoires in COVID-19. Study-level background: Samples representing acute and convalescent COVID-19 were sourced from the United States, Italy and Spain. PBMCs, B-cell-depleted T cells, or T cells provided the cDNA or gDNA that made up the material.

Per the authors' pipeline: Counts of nucleated cells, estimated from reference gene primer amplification, were obtained. Method: immunoSEQ multiplex PCR; TCRdb's copy keeps in-frame clones and lacks some. V, J and clone size are those of that table, while D and trimming were read from the DNA. The repertoire holds about 190,000 clones, with 88% as singletons. This TCR was recovered from a man in his thirties or forties with acute or convalescent COVID-19. The sequenced sample was peripheral blood.

CDR3 residues: CASSQITSGEAHTQYF. CDR3 coding DNA: TGTGCCAGCAGTCAAATCACTAGCGGGGAGGCCCATACGCAGTATTTT. The chain employs TRBV11-2 and TRBJ2-3; 10 bases agree with TRBD2. The germline V gene has CDR1 SGHAT and CDR2 FQNNGV. V gave up 6 bases and J gave up 7 bases; unmatched junction bases: 13. The CDR3 has 16 amino acids.